The 16 T cell receptor beta chains listed next were all sequenced from one sample in a study of T cell responses to AZD1222 COVID-19 vaccine. Produced via immunoSEQ multiplex PCR; TCRdb's table is partial and in-frame only. Here the sample spans approximately 90,000 clones, approximately 88% being singletons. This specimen was peripheral blood, taken on day 0 of AZD1222 vaccination. These receptors originate from an adult in good health.

The chain has TRBV5-1 and TRBJ2-5, with 8 nucleotides matching TRBD2. J was trimmed by 3 bases and V by 1 base; bases with no gene match: 5. CDR3 length equals 15 residues. Germline CDR1 reads SGHRS; CDR2 reads YFSETQ. The CDR3 sequence is CASSLLRRGEETQYF. As DNA, the CDR3 is TGCGCCAGCAGCTTGCTGCGGCGGGGGGAAGAGACCCAGTACTTC.

The V call is TRBV7-2, the J call TRBJ2-3; 8 bases are shared with TRBD1. CDR1 is SGHTA and CDR2 is FQGNSA in the germline V gene. V was pared by 2 bases and J by 4 bases, with 11 bases of the junction left unmatched. The CDR3 length is 17 residues. The CDR3 DNA sequence: TGTGCCAGCAGCTTATTGGGCCCAGGGGGCAGCGCAGATACGCAGTATTTT. It yields the protein CASSLLGPGGSADTQYF.

The CDR3 spells CASSKDYGGGEAFF. The CDR3 DNA follows: TGCGCCAGCAGCAAGGATTATGGGGGTGGTGAAGCTTTCTTT. The chain couples TRBV5-1 to TRBJ1-1; possibly TRBD1 for D (5 bases). The length of the CDR3 is 14 residues. Germline V gene data show CDR1 as SGHRS and CDR2 as YFSETQ. Trimming removed 4 bases from V and 7 bases from J, with 17 bases in between. The full variable domain, its missing parts supplied by reference TRBV5-1 and TRBJ1-1, is KAGVTQTPRYLIKTRGQQVTLSCSPISGHRSVSWYQQTPGQGLQFLFEYFSETQRNKGNFPGRFSGRQFSNSRSEMNVSTLELGDSALYLCASSKDYGGGEAFFGQGTRLTVV.

V is TRBV5-1 and J is TRBJ2-7; D ambiguous. CDR1 and CDR2 (germline): SGHRS, YFSETQ. With 0 bases removed from V and 2 bases from J, the gap between germline ends came to 9 bases. The CDR3 loop spans 14 amino acids. CDR3 sequence reads: CASSLGSDPYEQYF. In DNA, the CDR3 is TGCGCCAGCAGCTTGGGAAGCGACCCCTACGAGCAGTACTTC.

The chain couples TRBV7-6 to TRBJ2-2; D uncertain. The CDR3 runs to 16 residues. Germline assignment: CDR1 SGHVS and CDR2 FNYEAQ. Trimming removed 0 bases at V and 6 bases at J, with 14 bases between. The chain's CDR3 is CASSLAHFSWAGELFF. In nucleotides, the CDR3 is TGTGCCAGCAGCTTAGCCCACTTTAGTTGGGCCGGGGAGCTGTTTTTT.

The chain recombines TRBV9 with TRBJ1-4; TRBD1 agrees at 12 bases. This CDR3 spans 14 amino acids. Germline loops: CDR1 SGDLS, CDR2 YYNGEE. The V gene end was trimmed by 5 bases and the J gene end by 10 bases; junction bases not matched to a gene: 6. The CDR3 region has the DNA TGTGCCAGCAGTGCCGGGACAGGGGGCGTAAAACTGTTTTTT. It codes for CASSAGTGGVKLFF.

The J gene is TRBJ1-4, the V gene TRBV7-2, with D unclear. Trimming removed 4 bases from V and 8 bases from J, with 17 bases in between. The CDR3 runs 15 residues. Per germline, CDR1 SGHTA and CDR2 FQGNSA. CDR3 nucleotide sequence: TGTGCCAGCAGCTCCGGAGGATGGTCGGGCGAAAAACTGTTTTTT. Its translation: CASSSGGWSGEKLFF.

The chain is built from TRBV10-1 and TRBJ1-3; possibly TRBD1 for D (5 bases). Germline V gene sequence: CDR1 WNHNN, CDR2 SYGVQD (reference sequence). This CDR3 contains 17 residues. With 5 bases removed from V and 1 base from J, the gap between germline ends came to 18 bases. Here the CDR3 reads CASSQGLTPSSGNTIYF. CDR3 sequence (DNA): TGCGCCAGCAGTCAGGGTCTAACACCGTCATCTGGAAACACCATATATTTT.

The chain links TRBV2 to TRBJ2-6; D uncertain. The germline gives CDR1 SNHLY, CDR2 FYNNEI. The V end was cut by 3 bases, the J end by 4 bases, with 7 bases between. The CDR3 length is 14 residues. The CDR3 DNA sequence: TGTGCCAGCAGTGAGCTGAGGGGGGCCAACGTCCTGACTTTC. Its protein product is CASSELRGANVLTF.

This rearrangement joins TRBV18 to TRBJ2-2; D gene uncertain. Trimming stripped 1 base from V and 4 bases from J, with 7 bases between. CDR1 and CDR2 from the germline V gene are KGHSH and LQKENI. The CDR3 has 14 amino acids. CDR3 residues: CASSPQGGTGELFF. In DNA form, the CDR3 reads TGTGCCAGCTCACCACAGGGTGGCACCGGGGAGCTGTTTTTT.

The chain uses TRBV4-1 and TRBJ2-3; possibly TRBD1 for D (5 bases). The V gene's germline CDR1 is MGHRA and CDR2 YSYEKL. Trimming left V 1 base short and J 10 bases short, with 12 bases between. CDR3 length equals 13 residues. CDR3 bases: TGCGCCAGCAGCCAAGCCAGGGCCCTTGCGCAGTATTTT. It codes for CASSQARALAQYF.

The chain joins TRBV19 to TRBJ1-2; the D gene is possibly TRBD1 (6 bases). V was pared by 4 bases and J by 4 bases, with 19 bases between. This CDR3 spans 16 amino acids. CDR1 is LNHDA and CDR2 is SQIVND in the germline V gene (reference sequence). The CDR3 here is CASSTPLTGRVYGYTF. CDR3 DNA sequence: TGTGCCAGTAGTACTCCGCTTACAGGGCGGGTCTATGGCTACACCTTC.

The chain links TRBV19 to TRBJ1-2; TRBD1 matches at 9 bases. This CDR3 has 14 residues. J was trimmed by 6 bases and V by 6 bases; bases with no gene match: 8. The germline V gene encodes CDR1 LNHDA and CDR2 SQIVND (reference sequence). Written as DNA, the CDR3 is TGTGCCAGTAGCCCCTGGGGGACAGGGCATGGCTACACCTTC. It translates to CASSPWGTGHGYTF.

The chain couples TRBV9 to TRBJ1-2; 9 nucleotides line up with TRBD1. The CDR3 has 14 residues. Per the germline V gene, CDR1 is SGDLS and CDR2 is YYNGEE. V lost 4 bases and J lost 4; bases outside the gene matches: 5. CDR3 amino acids: CASSRQGEPYGYTF. CDR3 DNA: TGTGCCAGCAGCCGACAGGGGGAACCCTATGGCTACACCTTC.

V usage is TRBV18 and J usage is TRBJ2-5; no clear D gene. The V end was cut by 3 bases, the J end by 3 bases, with 5 bases between. The CDR3 is 12 residues long. CDR1 is KGHSH and CDR2 is LQKENI in the germline V gene. CDR3 nucleotides: TGTGCCAGCTCACCTGGAGAAGAGACCCAGTACTTC. It is translated as CASSPGEETQYF.

As regards this clone: An end of the junction differs from the germline gene, which may be a read error. The rearrangement links TRBV11-2 to TRBJ1-2; TRBD1 aligns across 7 bases. The CDR3 loop spans 10 amino acids. The V gene's germline CDR1 is SGHAT and CDR2 FQNNGV. In DNA form, the CDR3 reads TGTGCCAGCAGCTTAGACAGGGGGGACTTC. Its protein is CASSLDRGDF.